This TCR beta chain was found in a study of PD-1 blockade in mismatch repair-deficient tumors. Every patient had mismatch repair deficiency by PCR or immunohistochemistry. The data were produced by immunoSEQ multiplex PCR, yet TCRdb's version contains in-frame clones alone and is incomplete. The sample shows just under 80,000 clones, approximately 80% of them seen only once. From germline, CDR1 is SGHVS and CDR2 FQNEAQ. Losses at the gene ends were 5 bases for V and 6 bases for J; bases not matched to a gene: 9. This CDR3 is built from 15 residues. This TCR came from an adult with mismatch repair-deficient cancer. V and J are TRBV7-8 and TRBJ2-1, with 8 bases lining up with TRBD2. Sequenced here: peripheral blood, sampled 44 weeks after starting pembrolizumab. The CDR3 DNA follows: TGTGCCAGCAGCCCCGGAGCGGGAGTAGGCAATGAGCAGTTCTTC. The encoded protein is CASSPGAGVGNEQFF.